This TCR beta chain was captured by sequencing in a study of T-cell memory formation after mild COVID-19. Overall study findings and caveats: Pre-infection memory carried some responding clones, suggesting that cross-reactive memory joined. Second-wave clones peaking on day 37 lacked confirmed SARS-CoV-2 specificity.

About this clonotype itself: Its matching antigen is unknown.

TCRdb independently ran MiXCR on the 5' RACE reads; one entry per CDR3 protein. The table shows about 300,000 distinct CDR3 sequences, with roughly a fifth occurring only once. CDR3 length: 14 residues. The ends lost 6 bases at V and 3 bases at J; junction bases unmatched: 5. Material: PBMCs or a T cell subset sorted from them (not recorded which). This rearrangement joins TRBV23-1 to TRBJ2-5, with 9 bases matching TRBD1. TRBV23-1 is classed as an ORF, of uncertain function. The sequence was collected from a man younger than 30 who had mild COVID-19 (a few samples of this study predate the infection). Cell type and time point are not known. CDR3 region: CASRLGQGEETQYF. CDR3 bases: TGCGCCAGCAGGCTGGGACAGGGCGAAGAGACCCAGTACTTC.